These 12 T cell receptor beta chains were sequenced from one sample in a study of blood T cell repertoires in COVID-19. Assay used: immunoSEQ multiplex PCR; TCRdb lists only in-frame clones, some missing. The repertoire holds around 130,000 clones, with 88% as singletons. What was sequenced was peripheral blood. Source of these receptors: a human donor with COVID-19, enrolled during active disease. The donor label of this sample is uncertain.

This chain uses TRBV5-1 with TRBJ2-2, with no clear D. The CDR3 is made up of 11 amino acids. Per germline, CDR1 SGHRS and CDR2 YFSETQ. V dropped 4 bases and J dropped 10 bases, with 8 bases sitting between them. The CDR3 DNA reads as TGCGCCAGCAGCGAGTATGTGGAGCTGTTTTTT. Its protein product is CASSEYVELFF.

The CDR3 loop reads CASSSHTGFSNYGYTF. As DNA, the CDR3 is TGTGCCAGCAGTTCGCACACAGGGTTTTCTAACTATGGCTACACCTTC. The gene calls are TRBV27 and TRBJ1-2; D is perhaps TRBD1 (6 bases). Germline values: CDR1 MNHEY, CDR2 SMNVEV (reference sequence). There are 16 residues in the CDR3. Trimming stripped 4 bases from V and 0 bases from J, with 15 bases between.

The genes are TRBV7-3 and TRBJ2-4, with TRBD1 identical over 9 bases. V lost 5 bases to trimming and J lost 8 bases; unmatched junction nucleotides: 7. Germline assignment: CDR1 SGHTA and CDR2 FQGTGA. The CDR3 runs 14 residues. For the CDR3, the DNA is TGTGCCAGCAGCGAACAGGGGGCTGGTTACATTCAGTACTTC. The encoded protein is CASSEQGAGYIQYF.

The chain carries TRBV4-2 and TRBJ1-5, with D hard to call. This CDR3 is built from 16 residues. CDR1 is LGHNA, CDR2 YNFKEQ, per germline. Trimming shortened V by 0 bases and J by 3 bases, and 12 bases separated the two germline ends. CDR3: CASSQDGSSNNQPQHF. CDR3 coding DNA: TGTGCCAGCAGCCAAGACGGGTCCAGTAACAATCAGCCCCAGCATTTT.

This rearrangement joins TRBV2 to TRBJ2-1, with a tentative D call TRBD2 (6 bases). The germline V gene encodes CDR1 SNHLY and CDR2 FYNNEI. Trimming took 3 bases from V and 12 from J, leaving 15 bases between them. The CDR3 sequence is 13 residues long. DNA of the CDR3: TGTGCCAGCAGTGATGCTCGGGGGAATCGGCAGTTCTTC. Residues: CASSDARGNRQFF. The full variable domain, in which reference TRBV2 and TRBJ2-1 provide the parts outside the CDR3, is EPEVTQTPSHQVTQMGQEVILRCVPISNHLYFYWYRQILGQKVEFLVSFYNNEISEKSEIFDDQFSVERPDGSNFTLKIRSTKLEDSAMYFCASSDARGNRQFFGPGTRLTVL.

CDR3 amino acids: CASSFLMPEYGYTF. Here the CDR3 DNA reads TGTGCCAGCAGCTTTTTAATGCCAGAATATGGCTACACCTTC. The chain couples TRBV5-5 to TRBJ1-2; D is ambiguous. V lost 2 bases, J lost 5 bases, and 13 bases lay in between. Per the germline V gene, CDR1 is SGHKS and CDR2 is YYEKEE (reference sequence). CDR3 length: 14 amino acids.

The chain has TRBV20-1 and TRBJ1-6; D call uncertain. V lost 4 bases, J lost 0 bases, and 7 bases lay in between. CDR1 DFQATT and CDR2 SNEGSKA come from the germline V gene (reference sequence). CDR3 length: 14 residues. The CDR3 DNA is TGCAGTGCTATTGAGAGCTCCTATAATTCACCCCTCCACTTT. It is translated as CSAIESSYNSPLHF.

V usage is TRBV12-3 or TRBV12-4 and J usage is TRBJ1-5; tentatively, D is TRBD1 (5 bases). This CDR3 spans 13 amino acids. Trimming removed 4 bases from V and 4 bases from J, with 8 bases in between. The CDR3, as DNA: TGTGCCAGCAGTTGGACAATTAATCAGCCCCAGCATTTT. This encodes CASSWTINQPQHF.

On this clone itself: This sample includes further DNA sequences coding for the same CDR3. The chain uses TRBV2 and TRBJ2-1, with a tentative D call TRBD2 (5 bases). CDR3 length equals 12 residues. V shed 3 bases and J shed 6 bases, with 6 bases lying between them. Germline-derived CDR1 and CDR2 are SNHLY and FYNNEI. CDR3 amino acids: CASSDRGNEQFF. CDR3 bases: TGTGCCAGCAGTGATCGGGGCAATGAGCAGTTCTTC.

The DNA for the CDR3 is TGTGCCAGCAGCTTAGTAGGGACAGTAGGTGAAAAACTGTTTTTT. Amino acid sequence: CASSLVGTVGEKLFF. V usage is TRBV11-2 and J usage is TRBJ1-4; 7 bases fit TRBD1. Looked up from germline, CDR1 is SGHAT and CDR2 is FQNNGV. Trimming removed 1 base from V and 7 bases from J; junction bases left unmatched: 6. This CDR3 is 15 amino acids long.

The chain carries TRBV21-1 and TRBJ2-3; TRBD2 is taken as the D call from the table, unchecked against the DNA. TRBV21-1 is a pseudogene. This CDR3 region has 19 residues. CDR3 amino acids: CASTPWTSGVPRMTDTQYF. The CDR3 DNA follows: TGTGCCAGCACCCCGTGGACTAGCGGGGTACCACGGATGACAGATACGCAGTATTTT.

The CDR3 bases are TGTGCCAGCAGCCTACTAGCGGGGGGCCGTGGAGATACGCAGTATTTT. Protein product: CASSLLAGGRGDTQYF. The chain is built from TRBV7-9 and TRBJ2-3; TRBD2 aligns across 12 bases. CDR1 is SEHNR and CDR2 is FQNEAQ in the germline V gene (reference sequence). The CDR3 contains 16 residues. The J segment lost 5 bases and the V segment lost 5 bases, leaving 8 bases of the junction unmatched.